The rows below give T cell receptor beta chains drawn from one sample of a study of cytomegalovirus exposure and HLA in healthy donors. TCRdb's copy holds only in-frame clones and misses some; the assay was immunoSEQ multiplex PCR. Of 100,000 to 150,000 clones listed, around 81% are singletons. The source material was PBMCs. These receptors were obtained from a man younger than 35 in good health and CMV-seronegative. CDR3s include the opening cysteine and the closing phenylalanine or tryptophan. The order of the fields is V gene, clone size, D gene, J gene, CDR3 DNA, CDR3 protein. D genes are given only for firm matches. Clone size is stated in some rows and not others, as once, few, many or a class when expanded.

TRBV18	NA	NA	TRBJ1-5	TGTGCCAGCTCACCAGGAGACGGCCGGACCCAGCATTTT	CASSPGDGRTQHF
TRBV6-5	NA	TRBD1	TRBJ2-2	TGTGCCAGCAGACCTTCACAGGGGGCCGGGGAGCTGTTTTTT	CASRPSQGAGELFF
TRBV6-5	once	TRBD1	TRBJ2-5	TGTGCCAGCAGTTTCGGGACAGGGGAAGAGACCCAGTACTTC	CASSFGTGEETQYF
TRBV7-9	NA	NA	TRBJ1-2	TGTGCCAGCAGCCGCGGTACGGGGGGCGATGGCTACACCTTC	CASSRGTGGDGYTF
TRBV15	NA	NA	TRBJ1-3	TGTGCCACCAGCATGGAAGGACTTAGGAGAAACACCATATATTTT	CATSMEGLRRNTIYF
TRBV6-1	NA	TRBD2	TRBJ2-5	TGTGCCAGCAGCCTAGCGGGGGGTACCCAAGAGACCCAGTACTTC	CASSLAGGTQETQYF
TRBV2	NA	TRBD1	TRBJ1-5	TGTGCCAGCGGACAGGATCTAGGCCGGCCCCAGCATTTT	CASGQDLGRPQHF
TRBV29-1	few	TRBD1	TRBJ2-7	TGCAGCGTTGAAGAGCGGTGGGGGACAGCCGATGGTAGCGAGCAGTACTTC	CSVEERWGTADGSEQYF
TRBV7-9	few	NA	TRBJ1-6	TGTGCCAGCAGCTCCGGACAGATCGATGATTCACCCCTCCACTTT	CASSSGQIDDSPLHF
TRBV10-2	few	TRBD2	TRBJ2-2	TGCGCCAGCAGAGGGACTAGCGGTGGGACCGGGGAGCTGTTTTTT	CASRGTSGGTGELFF
TRBV30	NA	TRBD1	TRBJ1-4	TGTGCCTGGAGTAAGACAGGGGGAAATGAAAAACTGTTTTTT	CAWSKTGGNEKLFF
TRBV19	NA	NA	TRBJ1-3	TGTGCCAGTAGTCCGACCGTAGGGGTCACCATATATTTT	CASSPTVGVTIYF
TRBV5-6	few	TRBD1	TRBJ2-2	TGTGCCAGCAGCTTGAGGACAGGGTACACCGGGGAGCTGTTTTTT	CASSLRTGYTGELFF
TRBV5-1	NA	TRBD1	TRBJ2-7	TGCGCCAGCAGCTTGGCCGCGACAGGGGACCCGAGCACCTACGAGCAGTACTTC	CASSLAATGDPSTYEQYF
TRBV19	NA	NA	TRBJ1-5	TGTGCCAGTAGTATAGGATTCGGCAGGCCCAATCAGCCCCAGCATTTT	CASSIGFGRPNQPQHF
TRBV5-6	NA	NA	TRBJ2-7	TGTGCCAGCAGCTTGAGGAAAAGGAGAGGGAGTTACGAGCAGTACTTC	CASSLRKRRGSYEQYF
TRBV7-9	few	NA	TRBJ2-7	TGTGCCAGCAGCTTATCTTTCAGCTCCTACGAGCAGTACTTC	CASSLSFSSYEQYF
TRBV6-5	NA	TRBD1	TRBJ1-1	TGTGCCAGCAGTCCCGGGACAGTTGCTTTCTTT	CASSPGTVAFF
TRBV27	NA	TRBD2	TRBJ2-7	TGTGCCAGCAGTTTGACTAGCGGGGGGCTCTTCGAGCAGTACTTC	CASSLTSGGLFEQYF
TRBV25-1	NA	NA	TRBJ2-3	TGTGCCAGCAGTGACCTAGTGGCGGATACGCAGTATTTT	CASSDLVADTQYF
TRBV9	NA	TRBD1	TRBJ2-1	TGTGCCAGCAGCGTCGGACAGGGCCCCGGCAATGAGCAGTTCTTC	CASSVGQGPGNEQFF
TRBV10-3	few	TRBD1	TRBJ1-6	TGTGCCATCAGACCGGGACAGGGTTCACCCCTCCACTTT	CAIRPGQGSPLHF
TRBV4-3	NA	TRBD1	TRBJ2-7	TGCGCCAGCAGCCACGACAGGGTTTTCCCTTACGAGCAGTACTTC	CASSHDRVFPYEQYF
TRBV7-9	NA	TRBD1	TRBJ1-5	TGTGCCAGCAGGCGACAGGGTCCGAATCAGCCCCAGCATTTT	CASRRQGPNQPQHF
TRBV6-5	NA	NA	TRBJ1-1	TGTGCCAGCAGTTACGGACAGAAGAGGTTGAACACTGAAGCTTTCTTT	CASSYGQKRLNTEAFF
TRBV28	once	TRBD1	TRBJ1-2	TGTGCCAGCAGTTCACAGGGGGCGGATTTCTATGGCTACACCTTC	CASSSQGADFYGYTF
TRBV5-1	NA	NA	TRBJ1-6	TGCGCCAGCAGCTTGCGTAGACCTCAGGGGCCCAGTGGTTCACCCCTCCACTTT	CASSLRRPQGPSGSPLHF
TRBV4-1	NA	TRBD1	TRBJ1-5	TGCGCCAGCAGCCAAGAGGGGACAGTTAGCAATCAGCCCCAGCATTTT	CASSQEGTVSNQPQHF
TRBV7-5	NA	NA	TRBJ1-5	TGTGCCAGAATGGGCCCAACGGGATCCGAATATAGCAATCAGCCCCAGCATTTT	CARMGPTGSEYSNQPQHF
TRBV30	few	TRBD1	TRBJ1-1	TGTGCCCTAGCTCCCGGGACAGGGGGGTTCCTGAACACTGAAGCTTTCTTT	CALAPGTGGFLNTEAFF
TRBV7-2	NA	NA	TRBJ1-1	TGTGCCAGCAGCTTCTCTCGCACTTCTCCCCTAGAAGCTTTCTTT	CASSFSRTSPLEAFF
TRBV7-2	NA	NA	TRBJ1-6	TGTGCCGGCAGCTTGGAGAGCTCCTATAATTCACCCCTCCACTTT	CAGSLESSYNSPLHF
TRBV5-1	NA	TRBD2	TRBJ2-2	TGCGCCAGCAGCCGCCGGACCGCCGGACTAGCGGGGGGGCGTGGCGGGGAGCTGTTTTTT	CASSRRTAGLAGGRGGELFF
TRBV7-8	NA	TRBD1	TRBJ1-5	TGTGCCAGCAGCCATCGAGACAGGGGGGCCAATCAGCCCCAGCATTTT	CASSHRDRGANQPQHF
TRBV18	few	NA	TRBJ1-4	TGTGCCAGCTCACCACCTTCAGGGGAAAAACTGTTTTTT	CASSPPSGEKLFF
TRBV2	NA	TRBD1	TRBJ1-2	TGTGCCCTTCTAGGAGGGGCAGGGGGCGACTATGGCTACACCTTC	CALLGGAGGDYGYTF
TRBV13	NA	TRBD1	TRBJ1-2	TGTGCCAGCAGCGCTGGTGGGACAGAGGTCTATGGCTACACCTTC	CASSAGGTEVYGYTF
TRBV4-1	NA	TRBD2	TRBJ2-1	TGCGCCAGCAGCCAAGATTGGGGGGGAGGAACAGAGCAGTTCTTC	CASSQDWGGGTEQFF
TRBV7-2	NA	TRBD1	TRBJ1-2	TGTGCCAGCAGCTCATTGGTGGGCAGGGGGTGGAGTGGCTACACCTTC	CASSSLVGRGWSGYTF
TRBV30	NA	TRBD1	TRBJ1-2	TGTGCCTGGAGAGCTACAGGGGCAATAGGCTATGGCTACACCTTC	CAWRATGAIGYGYTF
TRBV7-2	NA	TRBD1	TRBJ1-1	TGTGCCAGCAGCTCCCGACAGGGCTGGGGCACTGAAGCTTTCTTT	CASSSRQGWGTEAFF
TRBV5-1	NA	NA	TRBJ2-7	TGCGCCAGCAGGTCCGGGGGACAGACCTACGAGCAGTACTTC	CASRSGGQTYEQYF
TRBV9	NA	TRBD2	TRBJ2-5	TGTGCCAGCAGCCCTGGACTAGCGGGGCAAGAGACCCAGTACTTC	CASSPGLAGQETQYF
TRBV5-7	NA	NA	TRBJ2-6	TGTGCCAGCAGCTTAATACCGGGGGGGGCCAACGTCCTGACTTTC	CASSLIPGGANVLTF
TRBV27	NA	TRBD2	TRBJ2-1	TGTGCCAGCAGTTTTAATCCTAGCGGGGTAGTTGAGCAGTTCTTC	CASSFNPSGVVEQFF
TRBV30	NA	NA	TRBJ1-2	TGTGCCTGGAGTCGCACAGCAGCTAACTATGGCTACACCTTC	CAWSRTAANYGYTF
TRBV25-1	NA	TRBD2	TRBJ2-5	TGTGCCAGCAGCAGCGGGGGCTTGGGCCAGTACTTC	CASSSGGLGQYF
TRBV4-3	NA	TRBD1	TRBJ1-1	TGCGCCAGCAGCCCAAGAGGGGGGACAGGGGGTGACAGTGAAGCTTTCTTT	CASSPRGGTGGDSEAFF
TRBV4-3	few	NA	TRBJ1-1	TGCGCCAGCAGCCAAGATCTCTTAATGAACACTGAAGCTTTCTTT	CASSQDLLMNTEAFF
TRBV5-4	NA	NA	TRBJ2-2	TGTGCCAGCAGCTTGGGGGGGGCGAACACCGGGGAGCTGTTTTTT	CASSLGGANTGELFF
TRBV6-4	NA	NA	TRBJ1-6	TGTGCCAGCAGTGACTCGCGCGGGGGGGATTCACCCCTCCACTTT	CASSDSRGGDSPLHF
TRBV5-4	NA	NA	TRBJ2-2	TGTGCCAGCAGCTTGGCCGGGGAGGGGACACCAAAGCTGTTTTTT	CASSLAGEGTPKLFF